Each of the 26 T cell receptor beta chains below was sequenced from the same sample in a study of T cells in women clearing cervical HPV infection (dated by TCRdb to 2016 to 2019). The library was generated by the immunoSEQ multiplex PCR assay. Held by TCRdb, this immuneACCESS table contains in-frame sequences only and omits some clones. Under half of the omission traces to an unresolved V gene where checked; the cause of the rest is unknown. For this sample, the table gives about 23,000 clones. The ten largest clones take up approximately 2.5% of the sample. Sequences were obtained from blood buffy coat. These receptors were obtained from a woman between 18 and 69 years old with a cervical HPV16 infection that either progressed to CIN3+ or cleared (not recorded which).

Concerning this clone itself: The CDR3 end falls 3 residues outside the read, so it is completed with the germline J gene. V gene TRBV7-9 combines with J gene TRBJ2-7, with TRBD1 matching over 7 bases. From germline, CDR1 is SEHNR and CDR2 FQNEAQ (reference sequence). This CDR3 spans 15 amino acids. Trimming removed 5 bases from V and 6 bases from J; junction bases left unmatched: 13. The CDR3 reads CASSILTGLTSEQYF. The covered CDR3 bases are TGTGCCAGCAGCATATTGACAGGGCTTACCTCCGAG. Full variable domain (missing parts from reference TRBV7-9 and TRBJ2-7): DTGVSQNPRHKITKRGQNVTFRCDPISEHNRLYWYRQTLGQGPEFLTYFQNEAQLEKSRLLSDRFSAERPKGSFSTLEIQRTEQGDSAMYLCASSILTGLTSEQYFGPGTRLTVT.

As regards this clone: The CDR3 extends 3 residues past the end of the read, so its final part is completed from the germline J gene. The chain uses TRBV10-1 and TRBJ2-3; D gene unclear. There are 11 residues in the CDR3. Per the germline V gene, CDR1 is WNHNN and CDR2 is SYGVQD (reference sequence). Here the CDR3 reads CASSPKPPQYF. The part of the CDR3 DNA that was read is TGCGCCAGCAGTCCAAAGCCGCCG.

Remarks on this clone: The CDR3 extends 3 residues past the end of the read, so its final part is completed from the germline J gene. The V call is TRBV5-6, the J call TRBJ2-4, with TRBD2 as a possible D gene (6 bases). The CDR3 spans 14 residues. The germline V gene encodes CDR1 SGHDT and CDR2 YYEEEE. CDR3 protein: CASSFIIADPPQYF. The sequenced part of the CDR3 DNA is TGTGCCAGCAGCTTTATTATAGCGGATCCACCT.

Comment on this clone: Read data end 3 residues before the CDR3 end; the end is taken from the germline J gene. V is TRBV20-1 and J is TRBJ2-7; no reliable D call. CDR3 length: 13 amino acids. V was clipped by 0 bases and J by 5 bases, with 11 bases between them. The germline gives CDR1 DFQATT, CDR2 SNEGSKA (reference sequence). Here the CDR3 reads CSARDLPFDEQYF. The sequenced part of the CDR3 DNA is TGCAGTGCTAGAGACCTACCTTTTGACGAG.

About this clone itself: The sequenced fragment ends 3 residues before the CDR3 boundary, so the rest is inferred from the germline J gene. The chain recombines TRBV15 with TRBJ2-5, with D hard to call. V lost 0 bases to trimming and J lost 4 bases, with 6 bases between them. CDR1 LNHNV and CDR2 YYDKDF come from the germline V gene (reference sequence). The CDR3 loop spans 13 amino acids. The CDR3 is CATSRDRGETQYF. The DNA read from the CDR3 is TGTGCCACCAGCAGAGACCGCGGAGAGACC.

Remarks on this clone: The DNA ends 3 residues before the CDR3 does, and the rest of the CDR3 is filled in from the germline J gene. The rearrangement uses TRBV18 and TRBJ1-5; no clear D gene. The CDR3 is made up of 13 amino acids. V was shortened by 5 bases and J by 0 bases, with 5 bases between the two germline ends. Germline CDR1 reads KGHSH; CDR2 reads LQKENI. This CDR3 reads CASSADSNQPQHF. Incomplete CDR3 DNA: TGTGCCAGCTCAGCAGATAGCAATCAGCCC.

CDR3 bases read: TGTGCCTGGAGTATTGGACTAGCGGGACAAGAGACC. It encodes CAWSIGLAGQET. The entire CDR3 is CAWSIGLAGQETQYF. V is TRBV30 and J is TRBJ2-5; 12 bases are shared with TRBD2. The CDR3 goes on 3 residues after the read ends, and that part is filled in from the germline J gene. CDR1 is GTSNPN and CDR2 is SVGIG in the germline V gene (reference sequence). V dropped 2 bases and J dropped 2; count of bases not matched to a gene: 3. This CDR3 has 15 amino acids.

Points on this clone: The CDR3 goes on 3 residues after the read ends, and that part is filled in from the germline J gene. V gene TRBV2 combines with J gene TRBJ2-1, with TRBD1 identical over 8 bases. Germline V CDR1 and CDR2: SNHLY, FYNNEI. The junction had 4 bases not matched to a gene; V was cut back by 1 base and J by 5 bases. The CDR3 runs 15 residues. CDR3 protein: CASSEGTGYHNEQFF. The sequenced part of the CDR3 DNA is TGTGCCAGCAGTGAAGGGACAGGGTACCACAATGAG.

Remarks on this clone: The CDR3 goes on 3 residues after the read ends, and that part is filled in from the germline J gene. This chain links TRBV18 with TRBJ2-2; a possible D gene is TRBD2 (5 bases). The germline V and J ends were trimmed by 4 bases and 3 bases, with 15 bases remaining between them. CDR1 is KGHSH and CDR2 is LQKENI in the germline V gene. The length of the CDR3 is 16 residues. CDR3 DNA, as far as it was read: TGTGCCAGCTCACGTAACCTCGGGGTAGACACCGGGGAG. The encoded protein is CASSRNLGVDTGE. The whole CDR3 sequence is CASSRNLGVDTGELFF.

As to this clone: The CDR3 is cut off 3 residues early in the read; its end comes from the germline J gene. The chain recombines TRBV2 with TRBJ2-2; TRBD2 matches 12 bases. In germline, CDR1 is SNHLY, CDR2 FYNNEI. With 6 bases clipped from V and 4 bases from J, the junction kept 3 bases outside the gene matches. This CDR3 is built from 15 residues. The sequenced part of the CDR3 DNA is TGTGCCAGCAGCATGACTAGCGGGGGCACCGGGGAG. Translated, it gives CASSMTSGGTGE. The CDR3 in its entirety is CASSMTSGGTGELFF.

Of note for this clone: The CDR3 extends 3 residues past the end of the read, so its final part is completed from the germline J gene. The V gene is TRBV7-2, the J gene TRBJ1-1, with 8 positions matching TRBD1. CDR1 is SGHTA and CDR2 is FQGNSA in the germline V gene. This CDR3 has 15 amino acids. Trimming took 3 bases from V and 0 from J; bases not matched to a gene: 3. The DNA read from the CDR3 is TGTGCCAGCAGCTTCACAGGGGGAATGAACACTGAA. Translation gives CASSFTGGMNTE. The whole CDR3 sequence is CASSFTGGMNTEAFF.

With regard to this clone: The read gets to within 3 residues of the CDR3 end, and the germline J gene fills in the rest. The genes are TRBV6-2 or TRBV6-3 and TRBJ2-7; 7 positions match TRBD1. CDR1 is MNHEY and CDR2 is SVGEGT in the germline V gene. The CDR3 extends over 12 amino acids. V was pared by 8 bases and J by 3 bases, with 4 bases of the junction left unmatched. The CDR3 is CASGRQGYEQYF. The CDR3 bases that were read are TGTGCCAGCGGACGACAGGGCTACGAG.

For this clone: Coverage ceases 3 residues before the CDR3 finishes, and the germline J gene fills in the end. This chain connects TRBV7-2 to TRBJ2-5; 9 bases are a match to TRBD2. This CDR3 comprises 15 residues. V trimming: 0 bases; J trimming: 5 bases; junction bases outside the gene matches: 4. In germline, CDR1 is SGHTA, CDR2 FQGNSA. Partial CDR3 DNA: TGTGCCAGCAGCTTAGCCTTAGCGGGAGAGGAGACC. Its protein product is CASSLALAGEET. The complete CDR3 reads CASSLALAGEETQYF.

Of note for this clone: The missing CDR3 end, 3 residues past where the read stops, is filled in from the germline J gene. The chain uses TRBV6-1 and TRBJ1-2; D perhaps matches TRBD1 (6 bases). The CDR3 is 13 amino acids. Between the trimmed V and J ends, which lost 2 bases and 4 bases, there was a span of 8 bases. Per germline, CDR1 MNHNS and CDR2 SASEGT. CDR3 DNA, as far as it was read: TGTGCCAGCAGTGAACAAGGGGGCTATGGC. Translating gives CASSEQGGYG. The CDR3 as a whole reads CASSEQGGYGYTF.

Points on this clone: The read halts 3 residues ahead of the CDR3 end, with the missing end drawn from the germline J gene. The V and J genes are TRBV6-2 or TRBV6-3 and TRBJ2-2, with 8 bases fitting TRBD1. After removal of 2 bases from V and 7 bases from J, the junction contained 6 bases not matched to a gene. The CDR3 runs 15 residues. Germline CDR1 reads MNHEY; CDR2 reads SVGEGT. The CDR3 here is CASSYPPTGVGELFF. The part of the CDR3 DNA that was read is TGTGCCAGCAGTTACCCCCCGACAGGGGTCGGGGAG.

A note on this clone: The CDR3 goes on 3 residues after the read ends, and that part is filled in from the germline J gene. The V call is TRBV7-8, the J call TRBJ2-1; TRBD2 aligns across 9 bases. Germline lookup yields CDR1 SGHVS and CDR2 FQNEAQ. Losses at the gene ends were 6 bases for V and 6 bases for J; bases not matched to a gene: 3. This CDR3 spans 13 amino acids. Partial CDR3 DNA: TGTGCCAGCAGAGGGACTAGCATCAATGAG. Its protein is CASRGTSINE. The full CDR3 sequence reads CASRGTSINEQFF.

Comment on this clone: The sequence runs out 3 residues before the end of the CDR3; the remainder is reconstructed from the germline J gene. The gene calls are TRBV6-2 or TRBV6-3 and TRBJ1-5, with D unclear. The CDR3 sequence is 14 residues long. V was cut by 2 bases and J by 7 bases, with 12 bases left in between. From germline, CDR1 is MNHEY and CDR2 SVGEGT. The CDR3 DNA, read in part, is TGTGCCAGCAGTTACGGGCAGGTTGACCAGCCC. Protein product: CASSYGQVDQP. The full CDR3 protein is CASSYGQVDQPQHF.

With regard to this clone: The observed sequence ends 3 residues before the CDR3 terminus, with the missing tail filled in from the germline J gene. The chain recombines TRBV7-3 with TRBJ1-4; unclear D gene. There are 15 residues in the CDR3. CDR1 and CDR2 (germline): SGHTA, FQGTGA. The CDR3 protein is CASSLRSGNNSPLFF. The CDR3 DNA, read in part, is TGTGCCAGCAGCTTACGGTCAGGAAATAATTCACCA.

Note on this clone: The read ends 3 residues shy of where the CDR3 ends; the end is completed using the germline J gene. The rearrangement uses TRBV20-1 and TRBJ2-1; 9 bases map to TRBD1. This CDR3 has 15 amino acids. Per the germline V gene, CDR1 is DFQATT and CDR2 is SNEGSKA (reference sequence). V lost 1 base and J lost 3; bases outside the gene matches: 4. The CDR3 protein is CSARVSTGGYNEQFF. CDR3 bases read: TGCAGTGCTAGAGTATCGACAGGGGGCTACAATGAG.

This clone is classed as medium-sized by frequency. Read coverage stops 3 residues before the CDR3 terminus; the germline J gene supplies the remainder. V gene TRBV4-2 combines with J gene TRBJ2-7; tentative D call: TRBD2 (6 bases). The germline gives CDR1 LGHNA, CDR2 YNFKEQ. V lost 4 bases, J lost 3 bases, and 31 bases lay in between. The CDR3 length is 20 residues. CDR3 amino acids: CASSLGLTIGFGPPYYEQYF. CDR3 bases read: TGTGCCAGCAGCCTCGGACTAACCATTGGATTCGGTCCCCCCTACTACGAG.

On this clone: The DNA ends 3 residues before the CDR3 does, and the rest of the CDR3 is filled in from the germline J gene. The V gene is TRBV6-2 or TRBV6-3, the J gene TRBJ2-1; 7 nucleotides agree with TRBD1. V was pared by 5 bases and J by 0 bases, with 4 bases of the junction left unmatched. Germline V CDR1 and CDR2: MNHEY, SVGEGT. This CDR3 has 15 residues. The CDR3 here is CASSGSGGSYNEQFF. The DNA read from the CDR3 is TGTGCCAGCAGTGGGTCAGGGGGCTCCTACAATGAG.

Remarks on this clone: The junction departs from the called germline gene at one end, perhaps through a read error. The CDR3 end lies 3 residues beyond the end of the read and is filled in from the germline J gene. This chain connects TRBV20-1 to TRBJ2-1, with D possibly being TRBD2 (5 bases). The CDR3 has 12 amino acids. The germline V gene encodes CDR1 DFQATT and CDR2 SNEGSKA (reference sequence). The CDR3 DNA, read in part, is TGCAGTGCGAGAGTGAGGGCAGATGAG. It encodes CSARVRADE. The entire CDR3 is CSARVRADEQFF.

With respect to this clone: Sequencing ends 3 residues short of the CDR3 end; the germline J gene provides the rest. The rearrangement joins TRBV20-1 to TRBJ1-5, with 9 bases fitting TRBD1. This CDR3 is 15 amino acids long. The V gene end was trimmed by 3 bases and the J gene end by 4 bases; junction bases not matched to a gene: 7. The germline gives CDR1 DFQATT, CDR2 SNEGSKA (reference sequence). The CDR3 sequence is CSASYRDRENQPQHF. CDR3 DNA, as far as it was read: TGCAGTGCTAGCTACCGGGACAGGGAGAATCAGCCC.

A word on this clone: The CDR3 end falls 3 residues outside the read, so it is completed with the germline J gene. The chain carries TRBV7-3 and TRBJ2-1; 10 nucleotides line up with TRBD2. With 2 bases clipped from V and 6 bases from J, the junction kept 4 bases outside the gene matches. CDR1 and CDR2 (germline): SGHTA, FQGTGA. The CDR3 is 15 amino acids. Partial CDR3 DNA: TGTGCCAGCAGCTTACTAGCGGGGGCGCCCAATGAG. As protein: CASSLLAGAPNE. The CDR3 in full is CASSLLAGAPNEQFF.

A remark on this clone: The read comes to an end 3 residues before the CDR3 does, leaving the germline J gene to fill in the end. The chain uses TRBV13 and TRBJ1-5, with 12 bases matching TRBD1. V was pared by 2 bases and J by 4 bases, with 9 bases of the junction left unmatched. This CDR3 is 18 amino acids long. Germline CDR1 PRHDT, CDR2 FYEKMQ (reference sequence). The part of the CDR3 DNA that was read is TGTGCCAGCAGCTTACAGGGGACAGGGGGCACGGGTAATCAGCCC. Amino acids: CASSLQGTGGTGNQP. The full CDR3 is CASSLQGTGGTGNQPQHF.

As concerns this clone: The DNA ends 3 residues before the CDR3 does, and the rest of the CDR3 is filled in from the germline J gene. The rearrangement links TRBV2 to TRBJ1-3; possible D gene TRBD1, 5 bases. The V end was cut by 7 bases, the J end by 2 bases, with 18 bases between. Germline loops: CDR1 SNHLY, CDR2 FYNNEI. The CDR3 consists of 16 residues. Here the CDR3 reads CASKPNLGAPGNTIYF. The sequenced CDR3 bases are TGTGCCAGCAAGCCTAATTTAGGGGCCCCTGGAAACACC.